This T cell receptor (beta chain) appears in the sequencing data of a study of cytotoxic CD8 clonotypes in ibrutinib-treated CLL. Findings of the study overall: Patients had baseline clonality above age-matched healthy donors, and this clonality moved with circulating CD8+ T-cell counts.

A remark on this clone: What it binds is unknown.

The method was immunoSEQ multiplex PCR; TCRdb's version includes in-frame clones alone and lacks a portion of them. Found here are 50,000 or so clones, 70% to 90% of them singletons; the top ten hold over 20%. Germline V lookup: CDR1 WSHSY, CDR2 SAAADI. CDR3 length: 12 amino acids. The germline V and J ends were trimmed by 8 bases and 8 bases, with 15 bases remaining between them. The chain is built from TRBV10-2 and TRBJ1-1, with D perhaps matching TRBD1 (6 bases). The sequence derives from a human donor with chronic lymphocytic leukemia. The specimen comprised PBMCs, sampled after 24 months of ibrutinib treatment. The CDR3 here is CASGTGQIEAFF. The CDR3 DNA reads as TGCGCCAGCGGAACTGGACAGATAGAAGCTTTCTTT.